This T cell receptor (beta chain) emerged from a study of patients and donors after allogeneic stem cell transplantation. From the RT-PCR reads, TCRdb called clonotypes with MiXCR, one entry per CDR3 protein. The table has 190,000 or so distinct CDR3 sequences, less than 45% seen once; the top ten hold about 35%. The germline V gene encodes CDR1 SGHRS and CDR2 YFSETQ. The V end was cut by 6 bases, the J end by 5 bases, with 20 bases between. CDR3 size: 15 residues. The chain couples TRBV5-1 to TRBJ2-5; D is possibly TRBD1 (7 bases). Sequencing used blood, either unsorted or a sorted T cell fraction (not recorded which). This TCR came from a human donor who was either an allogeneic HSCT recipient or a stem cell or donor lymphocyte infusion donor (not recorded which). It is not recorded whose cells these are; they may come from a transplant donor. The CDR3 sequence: CASTGRGTADETQYF. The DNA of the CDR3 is TGCGCCAGCACGGGGCGCGGGACAGCGGATGAGACCCAGTACTTC.